This T cell receptor (beta chain) was identified during a study of T cell changes during pregnancy in multiple sclerosis. Profiling relied on immunoSEQ multiplex PCR, and the TCRdb table lists in-frame clones only, not all of them. This sample carries 30,000 or so clones, nearly 90% of them seen once, and the ten largest clones take over 9.5%. The V gene end was trimmed by 0 bases and the J gene end by 10 bases; junction bases not matched to a gene: 23. Germline CDR1 reads LNHNV; CDR2 reads YYDKDF (reference sequence). This CDR3 spans 20 amino acids. The chain combines TRBV15 with TRBJ2-5; 10 bases are a match to TRBD2. The receptor was isolated from a female donor with multiple sclerosis, enrolled in a pregnancy study. The specimen comprised CD8+ T cells from peripheral blood mononuclear cells, sampled in the second trimester of pregnancy. CDR3 sequence: CATSRDRAGLSGGPRGIQYF. The CDR3 DNA reads as TGTGCCACCAGCAGAGATAGGGCGGGCCTTAGCGGGGGGCCGAGAGGGATCCAGTACTTC. Full variable domain (rest looked up from reference TRBV15 and TRBJ2-5): DAMVIQNPRYQVTQFGKPVTLSCSQTLNHNVMYWYQQKSSQAPKLLFHYYDKDFNNEADTPDNFQSRRPNTSFCFLDIRSPGLGDTAMYLCATSRDRAGLSGGPRGIQYFGPGTRLLVL.